The sequence of this T cell receptor (beta chain) was determined in a study of cytomegalovirus exposure and HLA in healthy donors. Nominal health characterized the donors when sampled, though unrecorded immune exposures were likely. Of note for this clone: Antigen specificity is unknown.

Primers for the PCR totalled 60 Vbeta and 13 Jbeta. Profiling relied on immunoSEQ multiplex PCR, and the TCRdb table lists in-frame clones only, not all of them. This sample yields about 110,000 clones, of which around 73% are seen a single time; around 7.4% belongs to the top ten. CDR3 length: 14 residues. Germline lookup yields CDR1 MNHEY and CDR2 SMNVEV (reference sequence). V was shortened by 3 bases and J by 1 base, with 6 bases between the two germline ends. Notes on the study in general: Specificity of a few CMV-associated chains for CMV antigens was verified in vitro.

The chain combines TRBV27 with TRBJ2-2; tentative D call: TRBD2 (6 bases). The TCR originated in a man aged 25-45 years in good health and CMV-seronegative. What was sequenced was PBMCs. The CDR3 here is CASSFGRNTGELFF. The CDR3 DNA reads as TGTGCCAGCAGTTTCGGGAGGAACACCGGGGAGCTGTTTTTT.